The next 2 T cell receptor beta chains were all read from a single sample in a study of T cells expressing NK-cell markers. TCRdb reanalyzed the 5' RACE reads, giving one entry per CDR3 protein sequence and no DNA. This sample contains approximately 420,000 distinct CDR3 sequences. Sequenced sample: blood T cells: a sorted CD56 or NKG2C T cell subset, CD4+ or CD8+ T cells, or bulk PBMC T cells (not recorded which). These receptor sequences come from a woman aged 50 to 60 in good health.

The chain recombines TRBV4-2 with TRBJ2-2; there is no DNA to check the TCRdb D call of TRBD2. Germline-derived CDR1 and CDR2 are LGHNA and YNFKEQ. This CDR3 is 16 amino acids long. The CDR3 loop is CASSHGTSGRSGELFF.

The chain combines TRBV7-9 with TRBJ1-4; TCRdb calls TRBD1, which cannot be checked without DNA. The CDR3 loop spans 13 amino acids. Germline V gives CDR1 SEHNR, CDR2 FQNEAQ (reference sequence). CDR3 amino acids: CASSLGFQGGLFF.